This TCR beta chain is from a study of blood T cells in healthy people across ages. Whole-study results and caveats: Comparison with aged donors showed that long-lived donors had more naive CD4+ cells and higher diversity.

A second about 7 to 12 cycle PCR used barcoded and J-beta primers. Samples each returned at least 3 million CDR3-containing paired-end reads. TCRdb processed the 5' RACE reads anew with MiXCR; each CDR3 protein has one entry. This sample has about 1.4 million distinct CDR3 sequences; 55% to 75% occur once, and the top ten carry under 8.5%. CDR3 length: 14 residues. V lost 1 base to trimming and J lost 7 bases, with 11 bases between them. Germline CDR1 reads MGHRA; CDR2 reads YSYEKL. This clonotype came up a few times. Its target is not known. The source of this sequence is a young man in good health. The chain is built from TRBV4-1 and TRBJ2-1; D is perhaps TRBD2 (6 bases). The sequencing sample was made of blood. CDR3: CASSQVLGRNEQFF. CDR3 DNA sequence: TGCGCCAGCAGCCAAGTGCTCGGGAGAAATGAGCAGTTCTTC.